This T cell receptor beta chain came from a study of cytomegalovirus exposure and HLA in healthy donors. Overall study findings and caveats: As a later analysis showed, a missense DCLRE1C variant was linked to trimming of TCR beta V- and J-genes. Altogether, 164 TCR beta chains were recorded as cytomegalovirus-associated.

This CDR3 comprises 16 residues. The V and J ends lost 4 bases and 3 bases, in that order; junction bases with no gene match: 8. Germline loops: CDR1 MNHEY, CDR2 SVGAGI. PCR amplification relied on 60 Vbeta primers (plus 13 Jbeta primers). Assay: immunoSEQ multiplex PCR; the TCRdb copy retains only in-frame clones and omits some. The sample holds about 84,000 clones; approximately 90% are singletons and the top ten take about 2.5%. This clone was seen just once. Its antigen is unknown. The source material was PBMCs. The TCR comes from a man aged 18 to 29 in good health and CMV-seronegative. This rearrangement joins TRBV6-5 to TRBJ2-1; 8 bases line up with TRBD2. CDR3 region: CASSWAGSGDYNEQFF. DNA for the CDR3: TGTGCCAGCAGTTGGGCGGGTAGCGGGGACTACAATGAGCAGTTCTTC.